This TCR beta chain came from a study of T cells in Graves' hyperthyroidism and ophthalmopathy. Using RNA transcripts as the source, TCR beta CDR3 regions were amplified. HTBI primers were employed in a first-round RT-PCR of the TCR CDR3. From the multiplex PCR reads, TCRdb called clonotypes with MiXCR, one entry per CDR3 protein. The sample holds 470,000 or so distinct CDR3 sequences, roughly 20% seen once. Study-level points and caveats: Most clonotypes expanded in the thyroid (above 0.001) were also present in blood. Stable hyperthyroidism was separated from ophthalmopathy by a model based on 13 V-J features.

Hyperthyroidism in the patients, aged 18 to 65, was newly diagnosed and under 2 months in duration. Reasons for excluding patients were uncontrolled infection, other autoimmune disease, pregnancy or lactation. V lost 3 bases and J lost 0, with 12 bases in between. The V gene's germline CDR1 is SGHAT and CDR2 FQNNGV. This CDR3 spans 15 amino acids. This clonotype was picked up many times. Its antigen is undetermined. The sequenced sample was blood. The clonotype comes from a man aged 18-30 years with Graves' hyperthyroidism. The chain is built from TRBV11-2 and TRBJ2-7, with D perhaps matching TRBD1 (6 bases). The CDR3 coding sequence is TGTGCCAGCAGCTTTAGCAGGGGATTCTCCTACGAGCAGTACTTC. It specifies CASSFSRGFSYEQYF.